This TCR beta chain was sequenced during a study of regulatory T cells in long-lasting Graves disease. Arm-PCR of CDR3 regions and iRepertoire HTBI primers were the basis on which TCR beta libraries were built. TCRdb re-analysed the multiplex PCR reads in MiXCR, keeping a single row per CDR3 protein. The table records under 400,000 distinct CDR3 sequences, 16% of them present only once. The sample holds a few counts of this clonotype. Germline CDR1 is MGHDK and CDR2 is SYGVNS. V was trimmed by 9 bases and J by 2 bases, leaving 10 bases between them. The length of the CDR3 is 12 residues. The time point here: newly diagnosed GD, antithyroid drugs for less than 3 months. Researchers made the TCR library from RNA that was extracted from PBMCs. A further study also used this sample, focusing on T cells in Graves' hyperthyroidism and ophthalmopathy. From that paper: Blood also contained most expanded thyroid clonotypes above 0.001.

The chain uses TRBV25-1 and TRBJ2-5; possible D gene TRBD2, 6 bases. The input for sequencing was peripheral blood mononuclear cells (PBMCs), taken at new diagnosis, from a patient treated with antithyroid drugs. This clonotype was sampled from a man between 40 and 49 years old with Graves disease. CDR3: CASGGAQETQYF. Written as DNA, the CDR3 is TGTGCCAGTGGAGGGGCGCAAGAGACCCAGTACTTC.